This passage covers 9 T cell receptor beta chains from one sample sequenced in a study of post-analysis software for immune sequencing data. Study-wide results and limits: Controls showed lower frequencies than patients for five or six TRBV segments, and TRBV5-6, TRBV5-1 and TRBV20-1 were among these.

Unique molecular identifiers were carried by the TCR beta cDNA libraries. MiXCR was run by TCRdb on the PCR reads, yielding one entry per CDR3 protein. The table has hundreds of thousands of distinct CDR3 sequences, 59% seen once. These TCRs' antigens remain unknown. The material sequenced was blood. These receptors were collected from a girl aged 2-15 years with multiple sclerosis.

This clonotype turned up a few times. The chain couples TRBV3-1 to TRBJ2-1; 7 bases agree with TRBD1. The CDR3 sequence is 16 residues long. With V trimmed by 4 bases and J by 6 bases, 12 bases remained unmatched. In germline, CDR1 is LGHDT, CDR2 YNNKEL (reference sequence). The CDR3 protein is CASSRLTQGWGNEQFF. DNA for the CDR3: TGTGCCAGCAGCCGCCTCACACAGGGGTGGGGCAATGAGCAGTTCTTC.

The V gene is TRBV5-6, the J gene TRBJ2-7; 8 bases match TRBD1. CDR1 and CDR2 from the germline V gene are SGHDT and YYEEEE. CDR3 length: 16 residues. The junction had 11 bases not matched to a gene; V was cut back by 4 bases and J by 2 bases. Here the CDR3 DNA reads TGTGCCAGCAGCCAGGACAGGGTCAGAATAACCTACGAGCAGTACTTC. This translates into CASSQDRVRITYEQYF.

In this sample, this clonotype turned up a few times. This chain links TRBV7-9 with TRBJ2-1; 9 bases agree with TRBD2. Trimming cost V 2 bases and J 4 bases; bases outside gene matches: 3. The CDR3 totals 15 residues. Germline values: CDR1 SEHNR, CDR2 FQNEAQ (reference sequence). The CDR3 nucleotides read TGTGCCAGCAGCTTAAGGACTAGCGTGTACAATGAGCAGTTCTTC. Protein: CASSLRTSVYNEQFF.

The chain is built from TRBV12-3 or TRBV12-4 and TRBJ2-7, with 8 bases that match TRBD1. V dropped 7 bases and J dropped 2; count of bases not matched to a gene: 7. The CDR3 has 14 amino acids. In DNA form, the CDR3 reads TGTGCCAGCACCAAGGGGACAGGCCCCTACGAGCAGTACTTC. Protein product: CASTKGTGPYEQYF.

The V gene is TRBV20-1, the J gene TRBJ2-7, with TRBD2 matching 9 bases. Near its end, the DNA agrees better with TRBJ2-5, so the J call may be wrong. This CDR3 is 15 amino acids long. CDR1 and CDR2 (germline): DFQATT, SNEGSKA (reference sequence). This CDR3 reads CSARRGLATPGTQYF. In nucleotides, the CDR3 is TGCAGTGCTAGAAGGGGACTAGCAACGCCCGGGACCCAGTACTTC.

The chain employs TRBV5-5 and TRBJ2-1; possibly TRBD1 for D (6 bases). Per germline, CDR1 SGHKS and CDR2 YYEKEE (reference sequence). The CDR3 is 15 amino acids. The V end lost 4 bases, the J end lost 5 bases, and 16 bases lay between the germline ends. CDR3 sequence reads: CASSKQGSVHNEQFF. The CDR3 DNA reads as TGTGCCAGCAGCAAACAGGGTAGCGTCCACAATGAGCAGTTCTTC.

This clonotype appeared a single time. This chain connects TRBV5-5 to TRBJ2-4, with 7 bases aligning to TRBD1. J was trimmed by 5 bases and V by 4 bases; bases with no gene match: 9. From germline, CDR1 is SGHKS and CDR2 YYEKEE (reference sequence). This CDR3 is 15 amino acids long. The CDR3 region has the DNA TGTGCCAGCAGCCCATTGACAGGGTTGCAAAACATTCAGTACTTC. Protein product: CASSPLTGLQNIQYF.

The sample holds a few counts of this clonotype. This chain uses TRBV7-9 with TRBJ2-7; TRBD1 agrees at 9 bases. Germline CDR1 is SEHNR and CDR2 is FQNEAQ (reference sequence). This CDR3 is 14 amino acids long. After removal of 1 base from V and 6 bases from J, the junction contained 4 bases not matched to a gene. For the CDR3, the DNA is TGTGCCAGCAGCTTAGACGGGACAGGGTCCGAGCAGTACTTC. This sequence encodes CASSLDGTGSEQYF. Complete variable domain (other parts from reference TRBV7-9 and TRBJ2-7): DTGVSQNPRHKITKRGQNVTFRCDPISEHNRLYWYRQTLGQGPEFLTYFQNEAQLEKSRLLSDRFSAERPKGSFSTLEIQRTEQGDSAMYLCASSLDGTGSEQYFGPGTRLTVT.

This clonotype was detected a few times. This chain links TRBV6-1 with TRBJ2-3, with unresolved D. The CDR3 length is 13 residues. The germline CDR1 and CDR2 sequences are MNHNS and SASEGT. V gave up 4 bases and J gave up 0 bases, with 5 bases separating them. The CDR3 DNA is TGTGCCAGCAGTGTGAGGAGCACAGATACGCAGTATTTT. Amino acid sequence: CASSVRSTDTQYF.